A selection of T cell receptor beta chains follows, all from one sample in a study of blood T cell repertoires in COVID-19. Assay used: immunoSEQ multiplex PCR; TCRdb lists only in-frame clones, some missing. This repertoire shows about 100,000 clones, 70% to 85% found once; its top ten account for 9.5% to 10%. Sequenced input: peripheral blood. The receptors here all came from a man aged 55 to 69 with active or convalescent COVID-19. CDR3s include the opening cysteine and the closing phenylalanine or tryptophan. The order of the fields is clone size, V gene, D gene, J gene, CDR3 DNA, CDR3 protein. D genes are given only for firm matches. Clone size is given for some rows only: seen once, a few or many times, or a class if the clone is expanded.

clone_size: -; v_call: TRBV28; d_call: TRBD1; j_call: TRBJ1-1; cdr3_nt: TGTGCCAGCAGTCTGGCGGGACAGGGGACTACTGAAGCTTTCTTT; cdr3_aa: CASSLAGQGTTEAFF
clone_size: -; v_call: TRBV27; d_call: TRBD2; j_call: TRBJ2-1; cdr3_nt: TGTGCCAGCGGGCCCGGGACTAGCGGGAGGAATGAGCAGTTCTTC; cdr3_aa: CASGPGTSGRNEQFF
clone_size: few; v_call: TRBV30; d_call: TRBD2; j_call: TRBJ2-1; cdr3_nt: TGTGCCTGGAGTGATACGGGACTAGCGGGAGTGGCTGAGCAGTTCTTC; cdr3_aa: CAWSDTGLAGVAEQFF
clone_size: -; v_call: TRBV24-1; d_call: TRBD1; j_call: TRBJ1-4; cdr3_nt: TGTGCCACCAGTGATTTCCCGGGGACAGGGAGGGTCGCAACTAATGAAAAACTGTTTTTT; cdr3_aa: CATSDFPGTGRVATNEKLFF
clone_size: once; v_call: TRBV28; d_call: -; j_call: TRBJ2-1; cdr3_nt: TGTGCCAGCAGTCCGTTGGCTAGGTATCATGAGCAGTTCTTC; cdr3_aa: CASSPLARYHEQFF
clone_size: once; v_call: TRBV11-3; d_call: TRBD1; j_call: TRBJ2-6; cdr3_nt: TGTGCCAGCAGCAACGCAGGGGGCTCTGGGGCCAACGTCCTGACTTTC; cdr3_aa: CASSNAGGSGANVLTF
clone_size: -; v_call: TRBV7-9; d_call: TRBD2; j_call: TRBJ2-5; cdr3_nt: TGTGCCAGCAGCCCTAGTACGAGCGGGAGGTCCACAGAGACCCAGTACTTC; cdr3_aa: CASSPSTSGRSTETQYF
clone_size: -; v_call: TRBV10-3; d_call: -; j_call: TRBJ1-2; cdr3_nt: TGTGCCATCAGTGAGGGGGGGGATGGCTACACCTTC; cdr3_aa: CAISEGGDGYTF
clone_size: -; v_call: TRBV7-2; d_call: TRBD2; j_call: TRBJ2-4; cdr3_nt: TGTGCCAGCAGCTTACAGCGGGAGGTAAACATTCAGTACTTC; cdr3_aa: CASSLQREVNIQYF
clone_size: once; v_call: TRBV27; d_call: TRBD1; j_call: TRBJ1-2; cdr3_nt: TGTGCCAGCAGTTGGACAGGGGGCGTTTCCGGCTACACCTTC; cdr3_aa: CASSWTGGVSGYTF
clone_size: -; v_call: TRBV6-5; d_call: -; j_call: TRBJ1-1; cdr3_nt: TGTGCCAGCTCCAGGGGTAGGGACACTGAAGCTTTCTTT; cdr3_aa: CASSRGRDTEAFF
clone_size: -; v_call: TRBV7-2; d_call: -; j_call: TRBJ2-3; cdr3_nt: TGTGCCAGCAGCTTAGAACATAGCACAGATACGCAGTATTTT; cdr3_aa: CASSLEHSTDTQYF
clone_size: -; v_call: TRBV11-2; d_call: -; j_call: TRBJ1-3; cdr3_nt: TGTGCCAGCAGCTTAGTCCGTGGAAACACCATATATTTT; cdr3_aa: CASSLVRGNTIYF
clone_size: -; v_call: TRBV5-6; d_call: TRBD2; j_call: TRBJ2-2; cdr3_nt: TGTGCCAGCAGCCCGGGACTAGCGGGAGCCGGGGAGCTGTTTTTT; cdr3_aa: CASSPGLAGAGELFF
clone_size: once; v_call: TRBV3-1/TRBV3-2; d_call: -; j_call: TRBJ1-2; cdr3_nt: TGTGCCAGCAGCGAATATGCGGGAACTAACTATGGCTACACCTTC; cdr3_aa: CASSEYAGTNYGYTF
clone_size: -; v_call: TRBV30; d_call: -; j_call: TRBJ2-1; cdr3_nt: TGTGCCTGGGATACAGGCTTTCAGTCTATTGAGCAGTTCTTC; cdr3_aa: CAWDTGFQSIEQFF
clone_size: -; v_call: TRBV27; d_call: -; j_call: TRBJ2-7; cdr3_nt: TGTGCCAGCAGTTTAAAGCCCTCCTACGAGCAGTACTTC; cdr3_aa: CASSLKPSYEQYF
clone_size: -; v_call: TRBV18; d_call: -; j_call: TRBJ2-7; cdr3_nt: TGTGCCAGCTCACGGCCGGGACTCCCCTACGAGCAGTACTTC; cdr3_aa: CASSRPGLPYEQYF
clone_size: -; v_call: TRBV6-6; d_call: TRBD2; j_call: TRBJ2-1; cdr3_nt: TGTGCCAGCAGTTACTCTGGCGGGAGTATGGGTGAGCAGTTCTTC; cdr3_aa: CASSYSGGSMGEQFF
clone_size: -; v_call: TRBV10-3; d_call: -; j_call: TRBJ2-1; cdr3_nt: TGTGCCATCAGTGACTTCGGGAGCTCCTACAATGAGCAGTTCTTC; cdr3_aa: CAISDFGSSYNEQFF
clone_size: -; v_call: TRBV14; d_call: TRBD2; j_call: TRBJ2-3; cdr3_nt: TGTGCCAGCAGCCAGGGCGGACTAGCGGGAGCCGATACGCAGTATTTT; cdr3_aa: CASSQGGLAGADTQYF
clone_size: -; v_call: TRBV4-2; d_call: TRBD2; j_call: TRBJ2-2; cdr3_nt: TGTGCCAGCAGCCAAGGGACTAGCGGGGTGGTAGGGGGGGAGCTGTTTTTT; cdr3_aa: CASSQGTSGVVGGELFF
clone_size: once; v_call: TRBV10-2; d_call: -; j_call: TRBJ2-7; cdr3_nt: TGCGCCAGCAACGGGGGATTCTCCTACGAGCAGTACTTC; cdr3_aa: CASNGGFSYEQYF
clone_size: -; v_call: TRBV18; d_call: TRBD1; j_call: TRBJ1-2; cdr3_nt: TGTGCCAGCTCACCCCTAGGGGACAGGGGAAATGGCTACACCTTC; cdr3_aa: CASSPLGDRGNGYTF
clone_size: -; v_call: TRBV27; d_call: -; j_call: TRBJ2-1; cdr3_nt: TGTGCCAGCGGAGGGGCGGCAGGTTCGCAAAATGAGCAGTTCTTC; cdr3_aa: CASGGAAGSQNEQFF
clone_size: once; v_call: TRBV10-3; d_call: TRBD2; j_call: TRBJ2-3; cdr3_nt: TGTGCCATCAGTGCGGGGCTAGCGGGAGGAGGAGATACGCAGTATTTT; cdr3_aa: CAISAGLAGGGDTQYF
clone_size: -; v_call: TRBV7-8; d_call: -; j_call: TRBJ1-6; cdr3_nt: TGTGCCAGCAGCTTAGCGGGTGACTATTCACCCCTCCACTTT; cdr3_aa: CASSLAGDYSPLHF
clone_size: -; v_call: TRBV7-9; d_call: TRBD2; j_call: TRBJ2-1; cdr3_nt: TGTGCCAGCAGCTTAAGCGGGGCCGACTACAATGAGCAGTTCTTC; cdr3_aa: CASSLSGADYNEQFF
clone_size: -; v_call: TRBV6-5; d_call: TRBD1; j_call: TRBJ2-5; cdr3_nt: TGTGCCAGCAGACTACAGGGGGCGTTAGAGACCCAGTACTTC; cdr3_aa: CASRLQGALETQYF
clone_size: -; v_call: TRBV10-2; d_call: -; j_call: TRBJ2-6; cdr3_nt: TGCGCCAGCAGTGGAACCGGAGTAAGCTCTGGGGCCAACGTCCTGACTTTC; cdr3_aa: CASSGTGVSSGANVLTF
clone_size: -; v_call: TRBV19; d_call: -; j_call: TRBJ2-2; cdr3_nt: TGTGCCAGTAAGAGGGACGGGGGTAACACCGGGGAGCTGTTTTTT; cdr3_aa: CASKRDGGNTGELFF
clone_size: -; v_call: TRBV7-2; d_call: TRBD1; j_call: TRBJ2-2; cdr3_nt: TGTGCCAGCAGGAACAGGGGTACTACGGACACCGGGGAGCTGTTTTTT; cdr3_aa: CASRNRGTTDTGELFF
clone_size: once; v_call: TRBV4-2; d_call: -; j_call: TRBJ2-3; cdr3_nt: TGTGCCAGCAGCCATTTAAGGGGGGGAGACACAGATACGCAGTATTTT; cdr3_aa: CASSHLRGGDTDTQYF
clone_size: -; v_call: TRBV29-1; d_call: TRBD1; j_call: TRBJ1-1; cdr3_nt: TGCAGCGTTTACAGGGGGCTCATGAACACTGAAGCTTTCTTT; cdr3_aa: CSVYRGLMNTEAFF
clone_size: -; v_call: TRBV2; d_call: TRBD2; j_call: TRBJ2-1; cdr3_nt: TGTGCCAGCAGTGATAGCGGGTCTTACAATGAGCAGTTCTTC; cdr3_aa: CASSDSGSYNEQFF
clone_size: -; v_call: TRBV24-1; d_call: TRBD1; j_call: TRBJ2-5; cdr3_nt: TGTGCCACCAGTGACCGACAGGGGCTCCAAGAGACCCAGTACTTC; cdr3_aa: CATSDRQGLQETQYF
clone_size: once; v_call: TRBV12-3/TRBV12-4; d_call: -; j_call: TRBJ1-5; cdr3_nt: TGTGCCAGTACAGGTTTGGGCGGTCAGCCCCAGCATTTT; cdr3_aa: CASTGLGGQPQHF
clone_size: few; v_call: TRBV9; d_call: -; j_call: TRBJ2-1; cdr3_nt: TGTGCCAGCAGCGTAGGAGGGGGAAAGCAGTTCTTC; cdr3_aa: CASSVGGGKQFF
clone_size: few; v_call: TRBV18; d_call: -; j_call: TRBJ2-5; cdr3_nt: TGTGCCAGCTCACCGGGCAGGCCGACCCAAGAGACCCAGTACTTC; cdr3_aa: CASSPGRPTQETQYF
clone_size: -; v_call: TRBV24-1; d_call: TRBD2; j_call: TRBJ2-3; cdr3_nt: TGTGCCACCAGTGATTCGGCGGGAGCGGATACGCAGTATTTT; cdr3_aa: CATSDSAGADTQYF
clone_size: -; v_call: TRBV11-2; d_call: TRBD1; j_call: TRBJ1-4; cdr3_nt: TGTGCCAGCAGCCAAGGGGGCCGGTATGAAAAACTGTTTTTT; cdr3_aa: CASSQGGRYEKLFF
clone_size: -; v_call: TRBV9; d_call: TRBD2; j_call: TRBJ2-5; cdr3_nt: TGTGCCAGCAGCTTGGGAGGGGTAGAGACCCAGTACTTC; cdr3_aa: CASSLGGVETQYF
clone_size: -; v_call: TRBV3-1/TRBV3-2; d_call: -; j_call: TRBJ2-1; cdr3_nt: TGTGCCAGCAGCCACGAGGCTAGCTCAAACAATGAGCAGTTCTTC; cdr3_aa: CASSHEASSNNEQFF